The rows below give T cell receptor beta chains drawn from one sample of a study of blood T cells in healthy people across ages. From the 5' RACE reads, TCRdb called clonotypes with MiXCR, one entry per CDR3 protein. Altogether over 950,000 distinct CDR3 sequences are present, roughly two fifths being singletons, with the ten largest covering roughly 14%. Sequenced sample: blood. The receptors stem from a man aged 18 to 35 in good health. The conserved cysteine and the conserved F or W are not part of the CDR3 here. Each record gives: clone size, D gene, V gene, CDR3 protein. A D gene is named only where the DNA matches it firmly. Size tells how often a clone was seen (once, few, many) or the class of an expanded clone, and some rows leave it out.

>-|-|TRBV29-1
SVGFASSTDTQY
>few|-|TRBV7-9
ASSLGAQGGNIQY
>-|-|TRBV7-9
ASTSETELENEQF
>few|-|TRBV7-2
ASSRTDEQF
>-|-|TRBV6-1
ASSEAFPGQQETQY
>-|TRBD1|TRBV4-2
ASSLRDRGRSANEKLF
>-|-|TRBV10-3
AISEALNSGANVLT
>-|-|TRBV7-2
ASSSGGNINTEAF
>-|-|TRBV2
ASQFGQSVETQY
>few|TRBD1|TRBV29-1
SVGERGQGQETQY
>few|-|TRBV12-3/TRBV12-4
ASTPPGVSYNEQF